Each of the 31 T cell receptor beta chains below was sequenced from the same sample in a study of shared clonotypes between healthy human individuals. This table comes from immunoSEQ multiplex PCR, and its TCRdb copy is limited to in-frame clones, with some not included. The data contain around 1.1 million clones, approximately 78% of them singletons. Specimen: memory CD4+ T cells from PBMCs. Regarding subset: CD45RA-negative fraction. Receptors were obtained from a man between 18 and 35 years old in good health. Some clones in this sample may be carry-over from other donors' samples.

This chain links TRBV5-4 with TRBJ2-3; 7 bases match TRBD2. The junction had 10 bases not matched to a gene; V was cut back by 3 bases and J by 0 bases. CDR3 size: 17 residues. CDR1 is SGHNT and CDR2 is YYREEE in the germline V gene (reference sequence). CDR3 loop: CASSSLGLAASTDTQYF. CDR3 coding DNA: TGTGCCAGCAGCTCCTTAGGGCTAGCGGCCAGCACAGATACGCAGTATTTT.

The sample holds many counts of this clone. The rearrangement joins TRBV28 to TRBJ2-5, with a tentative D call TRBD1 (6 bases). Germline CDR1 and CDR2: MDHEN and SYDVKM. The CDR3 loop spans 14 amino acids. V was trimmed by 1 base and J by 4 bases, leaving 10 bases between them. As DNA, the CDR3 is TGTGCCAGCAGTTTATCCAGGGGTGGAGAGACCCAGTACTTC. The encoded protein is CASSLSRGGETQYF.

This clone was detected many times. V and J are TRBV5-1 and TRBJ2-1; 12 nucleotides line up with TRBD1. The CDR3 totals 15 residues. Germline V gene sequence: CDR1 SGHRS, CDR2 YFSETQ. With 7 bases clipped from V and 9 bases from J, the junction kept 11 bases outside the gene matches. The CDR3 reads CASSTTGTGGVEQFF. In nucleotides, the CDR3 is TGCGCCAGCTCAACAACCGGGACAGGGGGCGTTGAGCAGTTCTTC.

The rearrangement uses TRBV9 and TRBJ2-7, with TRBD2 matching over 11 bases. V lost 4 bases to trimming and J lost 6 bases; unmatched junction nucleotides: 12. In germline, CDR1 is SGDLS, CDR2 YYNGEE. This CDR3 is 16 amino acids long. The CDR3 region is CASSPQTSGISGEQYF. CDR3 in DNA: TGTGCCAGCAGCCCCCAGACTAGCGGGATATCGGGCGAGCAGTACTTC.

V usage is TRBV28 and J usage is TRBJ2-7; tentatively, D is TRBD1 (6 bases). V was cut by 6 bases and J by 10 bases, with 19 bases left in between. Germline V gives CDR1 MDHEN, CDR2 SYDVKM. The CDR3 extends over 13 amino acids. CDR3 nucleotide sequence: TGTGCCAGCAGGGCTAACGACAGGTGGTTTCAGTACTTC. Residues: CASRANDRWFQYF.

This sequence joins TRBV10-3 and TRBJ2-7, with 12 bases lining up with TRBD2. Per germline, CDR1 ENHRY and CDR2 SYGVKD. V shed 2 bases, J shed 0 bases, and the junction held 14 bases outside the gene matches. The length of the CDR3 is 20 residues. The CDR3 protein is CAISEIGSTSGRTNSYEQYF. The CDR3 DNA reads TGTGCCATCAGTGAGATAGGGAGTACTAGCGGGAGGACCAACTCCTACGAGCAGTACTTC.

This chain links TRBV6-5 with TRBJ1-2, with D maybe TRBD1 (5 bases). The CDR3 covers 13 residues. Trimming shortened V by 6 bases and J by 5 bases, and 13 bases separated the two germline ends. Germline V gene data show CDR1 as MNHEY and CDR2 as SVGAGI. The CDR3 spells CASRLQEGYGYTF. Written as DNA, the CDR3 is TGTGCCAGCAGACTACAGGAGGGATATGGCTACACCTTC.

The CDR3 is CASSLGPGRFKNTIYF. The CDR3 DNA reads as TGTGCCAGCAGTTTAGGCCCGGGACGGTTTAAAAACACCATATATTTT. This chain connects TRBV28 to TRBJ1-3; TRBD1 might be the D (5 bases). The germline gives CDR1 MDHEN, CDR2 SYDVKM. V dropped 2 bases and J dropped 6 bases, with 17 bases sitting between them. The CDR3 sequence is 16 residues long. The whole variable domain, remainder taken from reference TRBV28 and TRBJ1-3, is DVKVTQSSRYLVKRTGEKVFLECVQDMDHENMFWYRQDPGLGLRLIYFSYDVKMKEKGDIPEGYSVSREKKERFSLILESASTNQTSMYLCASSLGPGRFKNTIYFGEGSWLTVV.

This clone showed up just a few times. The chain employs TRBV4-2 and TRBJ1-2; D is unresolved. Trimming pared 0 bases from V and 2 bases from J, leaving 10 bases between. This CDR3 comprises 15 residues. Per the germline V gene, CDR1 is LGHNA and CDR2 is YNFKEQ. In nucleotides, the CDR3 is TGTGCCAGCAGCCAAGATAGCGGGATGAACTATGGCTACACCTTC. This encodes CASSQDSGMNYGYTF.

The CDR3 spells CANALLRGPTDTQYF. CDR3 nucleotide sequence: TGCGCCAACGCCCTTTTAAGAGGGCCCACAGATACGCAGTATTTT. This rearrangement joins TRBV23-1 to TRBJ2-3; TRBD2 might be the D (5 bases). TRBV23-1 falls under the ORF class, with uncertain function. Trimming shortened V by 10 bases and J by 2 bases, and 19 bases separated the two germline ends. CDR3 length equals 15 residues.

CDR3 nucleotide sequence: TGTGCCAGCAGCACCGGACAGGGGAGTAAGCAGTACTTC. Its protein is CASSTGQGSKQYF. This chain joins TRBV11-3 and TRBJ2-7; 9 bases map to TRBD1. The length of the CDR3 is 13 residues. The germline gives CDR1 SGHNT, CDR2 YENEEA. With V trimmed by 5 bases and J by 8 bases, 7 bases remained unmatched.

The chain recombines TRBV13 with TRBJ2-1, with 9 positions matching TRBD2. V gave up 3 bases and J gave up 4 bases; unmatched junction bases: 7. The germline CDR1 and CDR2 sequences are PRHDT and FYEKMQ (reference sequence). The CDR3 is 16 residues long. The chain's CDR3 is CASSLRRLAGYNEQFF. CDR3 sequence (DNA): TGTGCCAGCAGCTTGCGGCGGCTAGCGGGGTACAATGAGCAGTTCTTC.

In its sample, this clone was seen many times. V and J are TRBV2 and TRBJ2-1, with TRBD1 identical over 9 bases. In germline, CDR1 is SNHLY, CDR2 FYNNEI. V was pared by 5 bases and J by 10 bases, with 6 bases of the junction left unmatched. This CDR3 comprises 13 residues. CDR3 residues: CASSRDRDEEQFF. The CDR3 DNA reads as TGTGCCAGCAGTCGGGACAGGGATGAGGAGCAGTTCTTC.

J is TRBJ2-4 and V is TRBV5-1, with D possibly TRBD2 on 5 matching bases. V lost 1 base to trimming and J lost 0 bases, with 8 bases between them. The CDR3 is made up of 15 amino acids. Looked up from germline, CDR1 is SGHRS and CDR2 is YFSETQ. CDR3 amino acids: CASSLRTPAKNIQYF. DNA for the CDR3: TGCGCCAGCAGCTTGCGGACTCCAGCCAAAAACATTCAGTACTTC.

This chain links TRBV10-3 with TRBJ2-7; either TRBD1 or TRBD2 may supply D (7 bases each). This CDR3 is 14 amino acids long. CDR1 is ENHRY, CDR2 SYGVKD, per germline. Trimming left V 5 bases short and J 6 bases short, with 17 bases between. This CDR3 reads CAISQGGTILEQYF. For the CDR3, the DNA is TGTGCCATCAGTCAGGGGGGGACAATTCTCGAGCAGTACTTC.

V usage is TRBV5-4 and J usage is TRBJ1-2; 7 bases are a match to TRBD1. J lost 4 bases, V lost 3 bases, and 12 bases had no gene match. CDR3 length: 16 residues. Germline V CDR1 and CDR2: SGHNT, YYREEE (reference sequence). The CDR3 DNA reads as TGTGCCAGCAGCTCCCCTACAGGGGTGGTGAGCTATGGCTACACCTTC. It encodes CASSSPTGVVSYGYTF.

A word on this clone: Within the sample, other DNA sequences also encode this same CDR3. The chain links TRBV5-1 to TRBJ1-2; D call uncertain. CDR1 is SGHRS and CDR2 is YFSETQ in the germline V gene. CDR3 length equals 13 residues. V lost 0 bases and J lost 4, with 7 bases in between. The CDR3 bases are TGCGCCAGCAGCTTGGCTTTGGGCTATGGCTACACCTTC. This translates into CASSLALGYGYTF.

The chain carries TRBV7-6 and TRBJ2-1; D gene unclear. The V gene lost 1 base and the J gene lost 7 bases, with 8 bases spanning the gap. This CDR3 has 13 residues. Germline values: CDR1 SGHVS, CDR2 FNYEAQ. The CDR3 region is CASSLDVLNEQFF. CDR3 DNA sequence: TGTGCCAGCAGCTTAGATGTGTTAAATGAGCAGTTCTTC.

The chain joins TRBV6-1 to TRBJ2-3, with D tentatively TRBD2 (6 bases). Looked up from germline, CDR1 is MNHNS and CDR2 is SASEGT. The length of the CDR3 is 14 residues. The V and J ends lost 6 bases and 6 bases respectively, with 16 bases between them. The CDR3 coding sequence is TGTGCCAGCAGCCTCAGGGTTCGGGGGGATACGCAGTATTTT. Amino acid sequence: CASSLRVRGDTQYF.

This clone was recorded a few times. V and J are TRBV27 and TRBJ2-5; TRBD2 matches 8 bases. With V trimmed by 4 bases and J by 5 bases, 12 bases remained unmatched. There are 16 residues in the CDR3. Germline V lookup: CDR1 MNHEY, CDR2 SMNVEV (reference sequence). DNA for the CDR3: TGTGCCAGCAGTTCATGGACTAGCACCCTTGGGGAGACCCAGTACTTC. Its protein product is CASSSWTSTLGETQYF.

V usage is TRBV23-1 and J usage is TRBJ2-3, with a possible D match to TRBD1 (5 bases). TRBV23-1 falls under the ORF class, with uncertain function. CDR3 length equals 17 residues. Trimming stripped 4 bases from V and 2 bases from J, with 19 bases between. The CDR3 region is CASSPRDEQASTDTQYF. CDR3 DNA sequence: TGCGCCAGCAGTCCTCGCGACGAACAGGCCTCCACAGATACGCAGTATTTT.

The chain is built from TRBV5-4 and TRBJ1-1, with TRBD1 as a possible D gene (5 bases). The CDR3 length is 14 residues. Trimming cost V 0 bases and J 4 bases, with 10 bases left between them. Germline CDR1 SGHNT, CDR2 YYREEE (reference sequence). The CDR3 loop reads CASSLGVGRTEAFF. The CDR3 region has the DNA TGTGCCAGCAGCTTGGGGGTGGGACGCACTGAAGCTTTCTTT. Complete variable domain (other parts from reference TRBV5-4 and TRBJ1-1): ETGVTQSPTHLIKTRGQQVTLRCSSQSGHNTVSWYQQALGQGPQFIFQYYREEENGRGNFPPRFSGLQFPNYSSELNVNALELDDSALYLCASSLGVGRTEAFFGQGTRLTVV.

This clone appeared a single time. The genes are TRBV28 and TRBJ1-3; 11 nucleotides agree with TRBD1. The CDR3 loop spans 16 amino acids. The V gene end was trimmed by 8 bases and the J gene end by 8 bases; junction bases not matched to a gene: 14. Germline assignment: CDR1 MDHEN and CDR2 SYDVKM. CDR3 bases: TGTGCCAGCGGGACAGGGGGTCACGTTTTTCCAGACACCATATATTTT. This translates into CASGTGGHVFPDTIYF.

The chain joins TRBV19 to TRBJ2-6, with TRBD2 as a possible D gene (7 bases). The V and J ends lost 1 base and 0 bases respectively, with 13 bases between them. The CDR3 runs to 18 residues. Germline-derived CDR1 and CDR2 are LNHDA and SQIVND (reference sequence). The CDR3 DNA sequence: TGTGCCAGTAGTATAGGCCCAGGGGACTACTCTGGGGCCAACGTCCTGACTTTC. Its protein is CASSIGPGDYSGANVLTF. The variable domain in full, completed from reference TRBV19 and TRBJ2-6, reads DGGITQSPKYLFRKEGQNVTLSCEQNLNHDAMYWYRQDPGQGLRLIYYSQIVNDFQKGDIAEGYSVSREKKESFPLTVTSAQKNPTAFYLCASSIGPGDYSGANVLTFGAGSRLTVL.

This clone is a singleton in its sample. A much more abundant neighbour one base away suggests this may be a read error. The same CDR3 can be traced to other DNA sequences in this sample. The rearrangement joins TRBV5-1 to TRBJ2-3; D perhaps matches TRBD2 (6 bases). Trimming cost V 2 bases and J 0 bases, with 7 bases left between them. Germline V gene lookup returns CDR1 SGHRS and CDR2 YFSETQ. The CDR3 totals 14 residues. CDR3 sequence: CASSFGTSTDTQYF. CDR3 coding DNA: TGCGCCAGCAGCTTTGGGACTAGCACAGATACGCAGTATTTT.

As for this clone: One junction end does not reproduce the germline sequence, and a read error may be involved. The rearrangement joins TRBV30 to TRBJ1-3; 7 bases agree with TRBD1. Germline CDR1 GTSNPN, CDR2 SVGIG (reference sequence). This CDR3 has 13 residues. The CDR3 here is CALDRASGNAIYF. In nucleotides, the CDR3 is TGTGCCTTAGACAGGGCCTCTGGAAACGCCATATATTTT.

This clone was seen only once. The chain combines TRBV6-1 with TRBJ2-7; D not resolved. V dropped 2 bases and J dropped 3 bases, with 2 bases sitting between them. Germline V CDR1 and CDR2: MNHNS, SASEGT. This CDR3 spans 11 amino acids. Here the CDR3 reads CASSEIYEQYF. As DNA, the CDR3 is TGTGCCAGCAGTGAAATCTACGAGCAGTACTTC.

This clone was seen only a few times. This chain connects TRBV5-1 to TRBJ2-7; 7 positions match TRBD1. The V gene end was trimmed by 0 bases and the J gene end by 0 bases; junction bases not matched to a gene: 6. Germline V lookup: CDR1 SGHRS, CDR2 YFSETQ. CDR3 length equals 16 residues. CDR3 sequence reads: CASSLEGQPNSYEQYF. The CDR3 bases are TGCGCCAGCAGCTTGGAGGGACAGCCAAACTCCTACGAGCAGTACTTC.

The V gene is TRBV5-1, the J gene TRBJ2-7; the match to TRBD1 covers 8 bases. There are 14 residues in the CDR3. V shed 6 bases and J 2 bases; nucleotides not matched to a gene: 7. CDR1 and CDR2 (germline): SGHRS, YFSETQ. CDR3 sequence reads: CASTGQGATYEQYF. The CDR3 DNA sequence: TGCGCCAGCACTGGGCAGGGGGCAACCTACGAGCAGTACTTC.

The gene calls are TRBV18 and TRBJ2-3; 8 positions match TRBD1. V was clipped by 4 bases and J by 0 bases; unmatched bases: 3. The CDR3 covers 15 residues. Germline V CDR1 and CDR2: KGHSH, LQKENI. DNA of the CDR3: TGTGCCAGCTCACAGAGACAGGGGAGCACAGATACGCAGTATTTT. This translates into CASSQRQGSTDTQYF. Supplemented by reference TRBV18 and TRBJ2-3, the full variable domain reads NAGVMQNPRHLVRRRGQEARLRCSPMKGHSHVYWYRQLPEEGLKFMVYLQKENIIDESGMPKERFSAEFPKEGPSILRIQQVVRGDSAAYFCASSQRQGSTDTQYFGPGTRLTVL.

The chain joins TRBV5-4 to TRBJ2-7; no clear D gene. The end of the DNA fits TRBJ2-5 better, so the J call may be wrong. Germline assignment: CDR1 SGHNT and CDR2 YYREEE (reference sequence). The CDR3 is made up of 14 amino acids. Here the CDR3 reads CASSLVGTQETQYF. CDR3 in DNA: TGTGCCAGCAGCTTGGTGGGAACCCAAGAGACCCAGTACTTC.